The 13 T cell receptor beta chains in this list originate from one sample, sequenced in a study of beta chain features in type 1 diabetes. Whole-study findings and limits: Researchers report that Type 1 diabetes patients had moderately but significantly shorter TCRB CDR3s across all four CD4+ subsets.

These receptors' targets are unknown. The investigators reverse transcribed all of the isolated RNA, so they sequenced expressed TCRB transcripts. Some clones are missing from TCRdb's copy, which holds only in-frame ones; the method was immunoSEQ multiplex PCR. The sample holds about 170,000 clones; approximately 8.1% are singletons and the top ten take 0.5%. Sequences were obtained from central memory CD4+ T cells from blood. The source of these receptors is a man between 18 and 29 years old with type 1 diabetes.

This clone has more than one count but fewer than ten. The chain employs TRBV5-6 and TRBJ1-2; 7 bases are a match to TRBD1. The CDR3 is 18 amino acids. The V segment lost 0 bases and the J segment 4 bases; nucleotides outside the gene matches: 15. Germline CDR1 SGHDT, CDR2 YYEEEE. The CDR3 DNA reads TGTGCCAGCAGCTTGGGTTATAATAAGCTACAGGGGAGCTATGGCTACACCTTC. Amino acid sequence: CASSLGYNKLQGSYGYTF.

This clone appeared many times. The chain couples TRBV29-1 to TRBJ2-7, with 8 nucleotides matching TRBD2. Per germline, CDR1 SQVTM and CDR2 ANQGSEA. V was clipped by 6 bases and J by 2 bases; unmatched bases: 12. The CDR3 is made up of 15 amino acids. The CDR3 bases are TGCAGCGTGAAAAGCGGACTAGCCCAAGCCTACGAGCAGTACTTC. Translated: CSVKSGLAQAYEQYF.

This clone was recorded a few times. V and J are TRBV21-1 and TRBJ2-7; the table assigns TRBD1, which was not confirmed against the DNA. TRBV21-1 represents a pseudogene. The CDR3 sequence is 19 residues long. The CDR3 nucleotides read TGTGCCAGCACCTACTTCCGGGACACGGGACGGGGTCTAATCTACGAGCAGTACTTC. Its protein product is CASTYFRDTGRGLIYEQYF.

Ten or more counts support this clone. The chain couples TRBV10-3 to TRBJ2-7; D not resolved. Germline CDR1 and CDR2: ENHRY and SYGVKD. Between the trimmed V and J ends, which lost 0 bases and 5 bases, there was a span of 8 bases. This CDR3 is built from 13 residues. In DNA, the CDR3 is TGTGCCATCAGTGAGTCTGCGGAGCACGAGCAGTACTTC. As protein: CAISESAEHEQYF.

This chain connects TRBV9 to TRBJ2-5; TRBD1 matches 9 bases. Trimming cost V 0 bases and J 5 bases; bases outside gene matches: 2. The length of the CDR3 is 14 residues. Germline values: CDR1 SGDLS, CDR2 YYNGEE. The CDR3 nucleotides are TGTGCCAGCAGCGTAGAGGGACAGGGCGAGACCCAGTACTTC. Protein product: CASSVEGQGETQYF.

This clone was found many times. This chain uses TRBV28 with TRBJ2-1, with a possible D match to TRBD2 (6 bases). This CDR3 has 14 residues. V was trimmed by 7 bases and J by 6 bases, leaving 16 bases between them. Germline-derived CDR1 and CDR2 are MDHEN and SYDVKM. The CDR3 coding sequence is TGTGCCAGCATGAGGGCCCCCGGGGGCAATGAGCAGTTCTTC. Its translation: CASMRAPGGNEQFF.

Ten or more counts support this clone. The chain recombines TRBV7-9 with TRBJ2-1; the match to TRBD1 covers 7 bases. Germline values: CDR1 SEHNR, CDR2 FQNEAQ (reference sequence). J lost 0 bases, V lost 5 bases, and 7 bases had no gene match. This CDR3 is built from 16 residues. The CDR3 is CASSRRDSSSYNEQFF. The CDR3 coding sequence is TGTGCCAGCAGCCGAAGGGACAGTAGCTCCTACAATGAGCAGTTCTTC.

This clone was detected ten times or more. The genes are TRBV18 and TRBJ2-1; D uncertain. Germline V lookup: CDR1 KGHSH, CDR2 LQKENI. V shed 0 bases and J shed 8 bases, with 8 bases lying between them. CDR3 length: 13 residues. CDR3 sequence reads: CASSPPTIDEQFF. As DNA, the CDR3 is TGTGCCAGCTCACCACCTACTATTGATGAGCAGTTCTTC.

The genes are TRBV18 and TRBJ2-1; TRBD1 matches 10 bases. This CDR3 is 14 amino acids long. J lost 8 bases, V lost 3 bases, and 4 bases had no gene match. CDR1 is KGHSH, CDR2 LQKENI, per germline. The chain's CDR3 is CASSPGQGWYEQFF. The CDR3, as DNA: TGTGCCAGCTCACCGGGACAGGGGTGGTATGAGCAGTTCTTC. Combining the CDR3 with reference TRBV18 and TRBJ2-1 gives the whole variable domain NAGVMQNPRHLVRRRGQEARLRCSPMKGHSHVYWYRQLPEEGLKFMVYLQKENIIDESGMPKERFSAEFPKEGPSILRIQQVVRGDSAAYFCASSPGQGWYEQFFGPGTRLTVL.

This rearrangement joins TRBV28 to TRBJ1-5, with D unresolved. Germline V CDR1 and CDR2: MDHEN, SYDVKM. The V gene lost 2 bases and the J gene lost 0 bases, with 14 bases spanning the gap. The CDR3 spans 17 residues. In DNA, the CDR3 is TGTGCCAGCAGTTTACCCCCAGCGACCGTTAGCAATCAGCCCCAGCATTTT. Amino acid sequence: CASSLPPATVSNQPQHF.

This clone was seen a handful of times. J is TRBJ2-1 and V is TRBV6-1, with D possibly being TRBD2 (5 bases). The CDR3 extends over 14 amino acids. The germline gives CDR1 MNHNS, CDR2 SASEGT. V lost 0 bases to trimming and J lost 8 bases, with 11 bases between them. CDR3 nucleotide sequence: TGTGCCAGCAGTGAAGCGGGCGGGCAGGATGAGCAGTTCTTC. The encoded protein is CASSEAGGQDEQFF.

The V and J genes are TRBV7-2 and TRBJ2-5; TRBD1 agrees at 10 bases. The CDR3 length is 18 residues. After removal of 5 bases from V and 2 bases from J, the junction contained 14 bases not matched to a gene. The V gene's germline CDR1 is SGHTA and CDR2 FQGNSA. CDR3 residues: CASSPTHWTGGWQETQYF. CDR3 DNA: TGTGCCAGCAGCCCCACACATTGGACAGGGGGTTGGCAAGAGACCCAGTACTTC.

The chain joins TRBV18 to TRBJ1-1, with D maybe TRBD1 (5 bases). This CDR3 is 14 amino acids long. Germline CDR1 and CDR2: KGHSH and LQKENI. The V gene lost 5 bases and the J gene lost 1 base, with 11 bases spanning the gap. The chain's CDR3 is CASSKGRGNTEAFF. In DNA form, the CDR3 reads TGTGCCAGCTCAAAGGGGCGGGGGAACACTGAAGCTTTCTTT.